One sample yielded the 23 T cell receptor beta chains listed below, sequenced in a study of cytomegalovirus exposure and HLA in healthy donors. 13 Jbeta primers and 60 Vbeta primers were used for the PCR. Repertoires were generated with immunoSEQ multiplex PCR, while TCRdb's copy carries only in-frame clones and drops some. The data show about 160,000 clones, with 65% to 85% seen just once and roughly 7.5% held by the top ten. Sequencing used PBMCs. The receptors stem from a woman in her 30s in good health and CMV-seropositive.

This clone was picked up one time. V is TRBV11-3 and J is TRBJ1-3; D gene ambiguous. V dropped 6 bases and J dropped 1 base, with 7 bases sitting between them. The germline CDR1 and CDR2 sequences are SGHNT and YENEEA. The CDR3 runs to 13 residues. CDR3 bases: TGTGCCAGCAGTTCGGGGTCTGGAAACACCATATATTTT. It is translated as CASSSGSGNTIYF.

In this sample, this clone turned up once. V usage is TRBV7-2 and J usage is TRBJ1-2; no clear D. This CDR3 spans 15 amino acids. Trimming removed 2 bases from V and 0 bases from J, with 10 bases in between. Germline CDR1 SGHTA, CDR2 FQGNSA. As DNA, the CDR3 is TGTGCCAGCAGCTTATCGCTAGGCTCTAACTATGGCTACACCTTC. Protein: CASSLSLGSNYGYTF. Together with reference TRBV7-2 and TRBJ1-2, the CDR3 gives the full variable domain: GAGVSQSPSNKVTEKGKDVELRCDPISGHTALYWYRQSLGQGLEFLIYFQGNSAPDKSGLPSDRFSAERTGGSVSTLTIQRTQQEDSAVYLCASSLSLGSNYGYTFGSGTRLTVV.

The chain couples TRBV6-5 to TRBJ1-2, with 7 nucleotides matching TRBD1. This CDR3 contains 14 residues. Trimming cost V 8 bases and J 2 bases; bases outside gene matches: 8. The germline V gene has CDR1 MNHEY and CDR2 SVGAGI. The CDR3 coding sequence is TGTGCCAGCTGTCCCGGGACAGAGAACTATGGCTACACCTTC. This sequence encodes CASCPGTENYGYTF.

The rearrangement uses TRBV7-2 and TRBJ1-2, with D unresolved. The germline V gene has CDR1 SGHTA and CDR2 FQGNSA. Trimming left V 3 bases short and J 2 bases short, with 16 bases between. This CDR3 is 16 amino acids long. CDR3 bases: TGTGCCAGCAGCTTTTTCAAGGGAAGGGAGAACTATGGCTACACCTTC. Translation gives CASSFFKGRENYGYTF.

This clone has only one observation. V and J are TRBV7-3 and TRBJ2-3; TRBD2 might be the D (5 bases). Looked up from germline, CDR1 is SGHTA and CDR2 is FQGTGA. CDR3 size: 15 residues. Trimming removed 3 bases from V and 1 base from J, with 11 bases in between. CDR3 coding DNA: TGTGCCAGCAGCTTCCTAGCTTTAGGCACAGATACGCAGTATTTT. It specifies CASSFLALGTDTQYF.

The chain is built from TRBV7-9 and TRBJ1-3, with a weak D call TRBD1 (6 bases). Looked up from germline, CDR1 is SEHNR and CDR2 is FQNEAQ (reference sequence). V was trimmed by 4 bases and J by 1 base, leaving 14 bases between them. The CDR3 extends over 16 amino acids. The CDR3 reads CASSSEVTGSGNTIYF. The CDR3 coding sequence is TGTGCCAGCAGCTCCGAGGTTACAGGGTCTGGAAACACCATATATTTT.

This rearrangement joins TRBV5-1 to TRBJ2-1, with 12 bases matching TRBD2. J gave up 4 bases and V 4 bases, and 3 bases lay outside the gene matches. Looked up from germline, CDR1 is SGHRS and CDR2 is YFSETQ. This CDR3 comprises 15 residues. The chain's CDR3 is CASSLLAGGYNEQFF. The CDR3 DNA reads TGCGCCAGCAGCCTTCTAGCGGGGGGGTACAATGAGCAGTTCTTC. The full variable domain, its missing parts supplied by reference TRBV5-1 and TRBJ2-1, is KAGVTQTPRYLIKTRGQQVTLSCSPISGHRSVSWYQQTPGQGLQFLFEYFSETQRNKGNFPGRFSGRQFSNSRSEMNVSTLELGDSALYLCASSLLAGGYNEQFFGPGTRLTVL.

As DNA, the CDR3 is TGTGCCAGCAGCGGGAGACAGGGGGCGAATTATGGCTACACCTTC. This encodes CASSGRQGANYGYTF. The gene calls are TRBV9 and TRBJ1-2; the match to TRBD1 covers 10 bases. This CDR3 comprises 15 residues. Germline V lookup: CDR1 SGDLS, CDR2 YYNGEE. V gave up 3 bases and J gave up 5 bases; unmatched junction bases: 7.

V usage is TRBV27 and J usage is TRBJ1-2; 8 nucleotides agree with TRBD1. The ends lost 5 bases at V and 6 bases at J; junction bases unmatched: 5. Germline CDR1 reads MNHEY; CDR2 reads SMNVEV (reference sequence). The CDR3 is made up of 13 amino acids. CDR3 in amino acids: CASSTDRGNGYTF. The CDR3 coding sequence is TGTGCCAGCAGTACTGACAGGGGTAATGGCTACACCTTC.

The CDR3 sequence: CASSFFLGGGGETQYF. The CDR3, as DNA: TGTGCCAGCAGCTTCTTCCTCGGGGGCGGGGGGGAGACCCAGTACTTC. V and J are TRBV13 and TRBJ2-5; 8 bases align to TRBD2. The CDR3 sequence is 16 residues long. Trimming took 3 bases from V and 5 from J; bases not matched to a gene: 11. Germline V gives CDR1 PRHDT, CDR2 FYEKMQ (reference sequence).

This clone was observed a single time. The V call is TRBV7-3, the J call TRBJ2-7, with D possibly being TRBD1 (5 bases). Germline values: CDR1 SGHTA, CDR2 FQGTGA. Trimming shortened V by 2 bases and J by 7 bases, and 15 bases separated the two germline ends. The CDR3 sequence is 14 residues long. The CDR3 region has the DNA TGTGCCAGCAGCTTAGGGGCAGGGATGGGAGAGCAGTACTTC. It encodes CASSLGAGMGEQYF. Variable domain in full (rest from reference TRBV7-3 and TRBJ2-7): GAGVSQTPSNKVTEKGKYVELRCDPISGHTALYWYRQSLGQGPEFLIYFQGTGAADDSGLPNDRFFAVRPEGSVSTLKIQRTERGDSAVYLCASSLGAGMGEQYFGPGTRLTVT.

The chain recombines TRBV28 with TRBJ1-4, with 7 bases identical to TRBD1. The germline V gene encodes CDR1 MDHEN and CDR2 SYDVKM. This CDR3 spans 18 amino acids. The trim removed 6 bases at V and 2 bases at J, leaving 15 bases unmatched. The CDR3 region is CASSGDRHLDFTNEKLFF. Written as DNA, the CDR3 is TGTGCCAGCAGCGGGGACAGACATCTAGACTTCACTAATGAAAAACTGTTTTTT.

This sequence joins TRBV5-1 and TRBJ1-1, with D maybe TRBD1 (6 bases). The germline V and J ends were trimmed by 2 bases and 6 bases, with 14 bases remaining between them. The V gene's germline CDR1 is SGHRS and CDR2 YFSETQ. This CDR3 is built from 14 residues. The CDR3 loop is CASSFGTTIPEAFF. Here the CDR3 DNA reads TGCGCCAGCAGCTTCGGGACAACAATACCTGAAGCTTTCTTT.

The chain couples TRBV4-2 to TRBJ1-2; TRBD1 matches at 7 bases. Germline lookup yields CDR1 LGHNA and CDR2 YNFKEQ. CDR3 size: 12 residues. With V trimmed by 4 bases and J by 8 bases, 4 bases remained unmatched. Here the CDR3 reads CASSPQGHGYTF. The CDR3 bases are TGTGCCAGCAGCCCACAGGGGCACGGCTACACCTTC.

The chain uses TRBV5-4 and TRBJ2-7, with D tentatively TRBD1 (5 bases). Germline CDR1 is SGHNT and CDR2 is YYREEE (reference sequence). This CDR3 has 15 amino acids. V lost 0 bases and J 0 bases, leaving 10 bases between the germline ends. The CDR3 nucleotides are TGTGCCAGCAGCTTGGGGGGCACGACCTCCTACGAGCAGTACTTC. It codes for CASSLGGTTSYEQYF.

This rearrangement joins TRBV27 to TRBJ1-2; 7 bases are a match to TRBD1. Germline-derived CDR1 and CDR2 are MNHEY and SMNVEV (reference sequence). Germline trimming cut 8 bases from V and 4 bases from J; bases unmatched to any gene: 1. The CDR3 loop spans 11 amino acids. CDR3 nucleotide sequence: TGTGCCAGCGGGACAGTCTATGGCTACACCTTC. Protein product: CASGTVYGYTF.

The rearrangement joins TRBV4-3 to TRBJ1-4; D gene ambiguous. The CDR3 is 18 amino acids. CDR1 is LGHNA and CDR2 is YSLEER in the germline V gene. The germline V and J ends were trimmed by 4 bases and 0 bases, with 18 bases remaining between them. The CDR3 loop is CASSPEPGLLATNEKLFF. In DNA, the CDR3 is TGCGCCAGCAGCCCCGAACCCGGGTTACTAGCAACTAATGAAAAACTGTTTTTT.

The chain uses TRBV4-2 and TRBJ1-2, with TRBD1 identical over 7 bases. CDR1 and CDR2 from the germline V gene are LGHNA and YNFKEQ. Losses at the gene ends were 0 bases for V and 4 bases for J; bases not matched to a gene: 8. This CDR3 contains 16 residues. The CDR3 sequence: CASSQEAGGFPYGYTF. The CDR3 region has the DNA TGTGCCAGCAGCCAAGAAGCAGGGGGTTTCCCCTATGGCTACACCTTC.

This clone was counted a few times. The rearrangement links TRBV9 to TRBJ2-7; D might be TRBD1 (7 bases). The CDR3 loop spans 14 amino acids. Germline CDR1 reads SGDLS; CDR2 reads YYNGEE. V dropped 7 bases and J dropped 1 base, with 15 bases sitting between them. The CDR3 sequence is CASREAGGSYEQYF. The CDR3 nucleotides read TGTGCCAGCCGCGAGGCAGGGGGGTCCTACGAGCAGTACTTC.

The chain combines TRBV5-4 with TRBJ1-2; a possible D gene is TRBD1 (6 bases). The V gene's germline CDR1 is SGHNT and CDR2 YYREEE (reference sequence). This CDR3 is built from 12 residues. V was shortened by 4 bases and J by 6 bases, with 10 bases between the two germline ends. CDR3: CASSPDRHGYTF. The CDR3 nucleotides are TGTGCCAGCAGCCCCGACAGGCATGGCTACACCTTC. Complete variable domain (other parts from reference TRBV5-4 and TRBJ1-2): ETGVTQSPTHLIKTRGQQVTLRCSSQSGHNTVSWYQQALGQGPQFIFQYYREEENGRGNFPPRFSGLQFPNYSSELNVNALELDDSALYLCASSPDRHGYTFGSGTRLTVV.

V gene TRBV7-2 combines with J gene TRBJ2-3, with D hard to call. Germline CDR1 SGHTA, CDR2 FQGNSA. Trimming cost V 6 bases and J 4 bases, with 14 bases left between them. The CDR3 runs to 14 residues. The CDR3 coding sequence is TGTGCCAGCAGACCGGGTATTGCATCAGATACGCAGTATTTT. Its protein product is CASRPGIASDTQYF. Supplemented by reference TRBV7-2 and TRBJ2-3, the full variable domain reads GAGVSQSPSNKVTEKGKDVELRCDPISGHTALYWYRQSLGQGLEFLIYFQGNSAPDKSGLPSDRFSAERTGGSVSTLTIQRTQQEDSAVYLCASRPGIASDTQYFGPGTRLTVL.

CDR3 coding DNA: TGTGCCAGCAGCTTACTAGCGGGGGCCAACAATGAGCAGTTCTTC. Protein sequence: CASSLLAGANNEQFF. The rearrangement joins TRBV7-2 to TRBJ2-1; 10 nucleotides agree with TRBD2. CDR3 length equals 15 residues. After removal of 2 bases from V and 5 bases from J, the junction contained 3 bases not matched to a gene. Germline V gene data show CDR1 as SGHTA and CDR2 as FQGNSA.

The V gene is TRBV9, the J gene TRBJ2-7, with TRBD1 identical over 9 bases. This CDR3 comprises 15 residues. J lost 3 bases, V lost 2 bases, and 6 bases had no gene match. Germline lookup yields CDR1 SGDLS and CDR2 YYNGEE. DNA for the CDR3: TGTGCCAGCAGCGTTGGGGGACAGGGAGGCTACGAGCAGTACTTC. It yields the protein CASSVGGQGGYEQYF.